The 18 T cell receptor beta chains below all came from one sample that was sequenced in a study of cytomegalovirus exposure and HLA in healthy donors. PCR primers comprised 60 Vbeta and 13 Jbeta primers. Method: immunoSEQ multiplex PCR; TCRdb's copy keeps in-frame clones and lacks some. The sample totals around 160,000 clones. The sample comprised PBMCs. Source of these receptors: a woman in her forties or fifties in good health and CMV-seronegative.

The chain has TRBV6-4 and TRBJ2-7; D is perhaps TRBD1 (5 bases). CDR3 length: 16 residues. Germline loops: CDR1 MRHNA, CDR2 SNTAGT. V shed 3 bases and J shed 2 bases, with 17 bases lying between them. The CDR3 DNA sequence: TGTGCCAGCAGTGAACCGTCCGACAGTTTAACCTACGAGCAGTACTTC. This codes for CASSEPSDSLTYEQYF.

CDR3 residues: CASSLAGGPNTGELFF. CDR3 DNA sequence: TGCGCCAGCAGCTTAGCGGGGGGGCCGAACACCGGGGAGCTGTTTTTT. The chain combines TRBV5-1 with TRBJ2-2; 10 bases map to TRBD2. The CDR3 loop spans 16 amino acids. J gave up 0 bases and V 2 bases, and 1 base lay outside the gene matches. Germline V CDR1 and CDR2: SGHRS, YFSETQ.

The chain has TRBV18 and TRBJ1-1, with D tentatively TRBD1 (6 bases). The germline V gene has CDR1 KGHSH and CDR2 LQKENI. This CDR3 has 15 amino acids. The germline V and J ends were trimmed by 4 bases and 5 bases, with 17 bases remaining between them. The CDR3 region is CASSQGGGSGTEAFF. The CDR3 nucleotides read TGTGCCAGCTCACAAGGGGGGGGCTCGGGGACTGAAGCTTTCTTT.

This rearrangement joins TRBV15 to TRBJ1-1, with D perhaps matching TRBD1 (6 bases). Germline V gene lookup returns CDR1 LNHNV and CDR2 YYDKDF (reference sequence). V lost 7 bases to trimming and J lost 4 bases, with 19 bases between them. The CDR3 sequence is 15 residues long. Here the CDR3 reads CATKVPRGRGTEAFF. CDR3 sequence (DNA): TGTGCCACCAAGGTACCCAGGGGCAGGGGCACTGAAGCTTTCTTT.

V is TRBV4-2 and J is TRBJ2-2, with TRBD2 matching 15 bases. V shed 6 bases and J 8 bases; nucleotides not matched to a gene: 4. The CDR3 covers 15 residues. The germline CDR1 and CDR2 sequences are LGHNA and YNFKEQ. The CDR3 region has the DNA TGTGCCAGCAGTCGGACTAGCGGGGGGGAGGGGGAGCTGTTTTTT. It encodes CASSRTSGGEGELFF.

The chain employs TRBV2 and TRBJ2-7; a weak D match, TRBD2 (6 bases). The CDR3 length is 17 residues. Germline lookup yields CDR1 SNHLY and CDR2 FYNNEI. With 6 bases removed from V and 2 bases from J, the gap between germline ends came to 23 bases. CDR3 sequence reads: CASRDSSGLQVTYEQYF. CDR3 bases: TGTGCCAGCAGGGACTCCTCGGGACTCCAAGTAACCTACGAGCAGTACTTC.

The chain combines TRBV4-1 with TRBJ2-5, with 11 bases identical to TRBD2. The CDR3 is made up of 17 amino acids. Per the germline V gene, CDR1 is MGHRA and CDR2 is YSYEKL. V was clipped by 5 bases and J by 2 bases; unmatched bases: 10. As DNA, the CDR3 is TGCGCCAGCAGCTACCGAATCTTAGCGGGAGGGCAAGAGACCCAGTACTTC. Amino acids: CASSYRILAGGQETQYF.

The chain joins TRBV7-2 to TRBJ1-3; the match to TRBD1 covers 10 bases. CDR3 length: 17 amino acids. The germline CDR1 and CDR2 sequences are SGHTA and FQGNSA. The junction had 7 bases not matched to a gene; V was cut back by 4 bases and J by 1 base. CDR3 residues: CASSSARTGGSGNTIYF. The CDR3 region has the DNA TGTGCCAGCAGCTCAGCTAGGACAGGGGGTTCTGGAAACACCATATATTTT.

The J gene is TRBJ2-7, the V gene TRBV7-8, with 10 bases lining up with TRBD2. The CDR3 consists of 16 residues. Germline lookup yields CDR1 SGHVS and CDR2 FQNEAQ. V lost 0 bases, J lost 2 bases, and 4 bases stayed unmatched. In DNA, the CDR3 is TGTGCCAGCAGCTTAGCGCCCCTAGCGGGAGCCTACGAGCAGTACTTC. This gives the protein CASSLAPLAGAYEQYF.

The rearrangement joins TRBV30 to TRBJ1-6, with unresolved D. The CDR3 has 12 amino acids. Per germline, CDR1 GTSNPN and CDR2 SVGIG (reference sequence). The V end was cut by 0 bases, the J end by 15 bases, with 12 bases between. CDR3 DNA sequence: TGTGCCTGGAGTGTACGAGCTTCGGGCCTCCACTTT. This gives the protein CAWSVRASGLHF.

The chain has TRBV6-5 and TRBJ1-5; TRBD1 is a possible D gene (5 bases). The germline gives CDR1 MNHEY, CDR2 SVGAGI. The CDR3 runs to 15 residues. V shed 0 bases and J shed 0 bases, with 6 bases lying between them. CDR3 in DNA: TGTGCCAGCAGTTACTCCGGGGGTAGCAATCAGCCCCAGCATTTT. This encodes CASSYSGGSNQPQHF.

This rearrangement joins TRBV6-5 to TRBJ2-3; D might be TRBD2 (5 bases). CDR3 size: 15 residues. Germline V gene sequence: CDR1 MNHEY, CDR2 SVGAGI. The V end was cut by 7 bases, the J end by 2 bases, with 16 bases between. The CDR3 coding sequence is TGTGCCAGCACCAAGCGGAGTGCTTTCACAGATACGCAGTATTTT. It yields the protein CASTKRSAFTDTQYF.

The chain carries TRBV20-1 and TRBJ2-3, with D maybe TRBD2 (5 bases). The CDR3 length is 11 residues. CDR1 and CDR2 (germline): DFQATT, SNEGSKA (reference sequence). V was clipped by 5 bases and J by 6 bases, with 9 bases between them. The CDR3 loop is CSAQLGDTQYF. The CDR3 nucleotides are TGCAGTGCTCAACTAGGGGATACGCAGTATTTT.

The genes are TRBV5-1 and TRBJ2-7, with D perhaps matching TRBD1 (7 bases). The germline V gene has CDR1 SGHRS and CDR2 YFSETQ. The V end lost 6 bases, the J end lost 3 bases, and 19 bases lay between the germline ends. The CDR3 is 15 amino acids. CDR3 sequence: CASTPRQGLLYEQYF. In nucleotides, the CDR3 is TGCGCCAGCACCCCCCGACAGGGACTTCTCTACGAGCAGTACTTC.

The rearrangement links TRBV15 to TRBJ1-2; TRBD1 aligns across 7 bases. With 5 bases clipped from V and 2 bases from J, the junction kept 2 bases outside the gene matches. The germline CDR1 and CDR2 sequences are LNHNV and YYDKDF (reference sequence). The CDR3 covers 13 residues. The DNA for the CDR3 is TGTGCCACCAGCGTGGACAGGAACTATGGCTACACCTTC. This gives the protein CATSVDRNYGYTF.

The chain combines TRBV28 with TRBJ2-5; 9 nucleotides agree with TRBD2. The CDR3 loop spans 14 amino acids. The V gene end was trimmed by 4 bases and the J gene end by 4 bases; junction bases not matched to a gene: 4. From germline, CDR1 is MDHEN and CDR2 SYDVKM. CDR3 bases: TGTGCCAGCAGTTCGCGGGGGGGGCCAGAGACCCAGTACTTC. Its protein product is CASSSRGGPETQYF. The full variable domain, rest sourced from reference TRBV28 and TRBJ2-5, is DVKVTQSSRYLVKRTGEKVFLECVQDMDHENMFWYRQDPGLGLRLIYFSYDVKMKEKGDIPEGYSVSREKKERFSLILESASTNQTSMYLCASSSRGGPETQYFGPGTRLLVL.

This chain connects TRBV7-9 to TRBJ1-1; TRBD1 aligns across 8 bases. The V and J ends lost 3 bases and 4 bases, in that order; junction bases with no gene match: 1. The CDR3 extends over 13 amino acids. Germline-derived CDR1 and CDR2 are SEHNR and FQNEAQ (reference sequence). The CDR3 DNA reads TGTGCCAGCAGCTTTGGACAGGGCACTGAAGCTTTCTTT. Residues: CASSFGQGTEAFF.

CDR3 coding DNA: TGTGCCACCCGCCGCGAGGGCCACTATGGCTACACCTTC. Its protein product is CATRREGHYGYTF. This chain links TRBV10-3 with TRBJ1-2; D not certain. Looked up from germline, CDR1 is ENHRY and CDR2 is SYGVKD. The CDR3 is 13 residues long. The V and J ends lost 10 bases and 3 bases respectively, with 15 bases between them.